This T cell receptor beta chain was captured by sequencing in a study of cytomegalovirus exposure and HLA in healthy donors. Across the whole study: Of the donors genotyped, about 410 in all, 80% to 85% fell in the Caucasian-associated ancestry cluster.

This clone was observed a single time. The germline V gene has CDR1 MGHRA and CDR2 YSYEKL. The CDR3 runs 16 residues. Losses at the gene ends were 0 bases for V and 6 bases for J; bases not matched to a gene: 5. Primers: 60 Vbeta forward and 13 Jbeta reverse. Sequencing used immunoSEQ multiplex PCR; TCRdb keeps in-frame clones, though not all of them. The table records about 140,000 clones, about three quarters of them present only once. The sequence was obtained from a human donor in good health. Sequencing was done on a sample of PBMCs. The rearrangement uses TRBV4-1 and TRBJ2-2, with 9 bases lining up with TRBD1. CDR3 loop: CASSQELRTGAGELFF. DNA for the CDR3: TGCGCCAGCAGCCAAGAACTAAGGACAGGGGCCGGGGAGCTGTTTTTT.